The clone carrying this T cell receptor (beta chain) turned up a few times. Its antigen is undetermined. V lost 4 bases and J lost 2, with 11 bases in between. Germline lookup yields CDR1 MDHEN and CDR2 SYDVKM. This CDR3 is 14 amino acids long. This sample was included in a study of T cell responses to AZD1222 COVID-19 vaccine. Overall study findings and caveats: Across spike, vaccine-associated CD4 TCRs were found, dominant at 160-218 and 743-854. Clonal diversity may have been underestimated, and the donors were mostly white British, with more females than males. Spike-specific TCR breadth rose after two AZD1222 doses, and depth rose as well. Repertoire collection took place solely once the T cell response had peaked.

This table comes from immunoSEQ multiplex PCR, and its TCRdb copy is limited to in-frame clones, with some not included. The data show about 76,000 clones, approximately 87% seen once. Sequences were derived from peripheral blood, sampled on day 0 of MenACWY control vaccination. The sequence was obtained from an adult in good health. The rearrangement joins TRBV28 to TRBJ1-1; D is possibly TRBD1 (5 bases). CDR3 coding DNA: TGTGCCAGCAGTTCGGGGGGACCTAACACTGAAGCTTTCTTT. Translation: CASSSGGPNTEAFF.